This TCR beta chain was observed in a study of metastatic and nonmetastatic thyroid tumors. Per the original methods: Between-group CDR3 differences, defined by clinicopathological status, yielded a distant-metastasis classifier for papillary thyroid cancer. TCRdb re-called clones from the PCR reads using MiXCR. TCRdb, not the original authors, processed these V and J calls. This repertoire shows about 13,000 clones, approximately 33% found once; its top ten account for around 13%. Patients had received no treatment of any kind before thyroid surgery. CDR1 and CDR2 (germline): SGHDT, YYEEEE. Deletions cut 0 bases from V and 2 bases from J, with 7 bases between. The CDR3 extends over 14 amino acids. General study points: According to reports, the diversity of TCR beta was significantly higher in malignant thyroid tumors than in benign nodules, and this held in both blood and tumor samples.

This clone was recorded at least ten times. The antigen is not known. The specimen sequenced was tumor tissue. The genes are TRBV5-6 and TRBJ2-3; D unclear. The TCR originated in a male donor with papillary thyroid cancer or a benign thyroid nodule (not recorded which). Some clones in this sample may be carry-over from other donors' samples. The CDR3 here is CASSLGSHTDTQYF. Here the CDR3 DNA reads TGTGCCAGCAGCTTGGGATCACACACAGATACGCAGTATTTT. The full variable domain, rest sourced from reference TRBV5-6 and TRBJ2-3, is DAGVTQSPTHLIKTRGQQVTLRCSPKSGHDTVSWYQQALGQGPQFIFQYYEEEERQRGNFPDRFSGHQFPNYSSELNVNALLLGDSALYLCASSLGSHTDTQYFGPGTRLTVL.